The 8 T cell receptor beta chains below all came from one sample that was sequenced in a study of T cells in Graves' hyperthyroidism and ophthalmopathy. Amplification targeted TCR beta CDR3 regions from RNA transcripts. First-round RT-PCR of the TCR CDR3 relied on the HTBI primer set. One entry per CDR3 protein, called by TCRdb with MiXCR from the multiplex PCR reads. The sample comprises roughly 700,000 distinct CDR3 sequences, roughly 32% of which are singletons, and around 30% rests with the top ten. The source material was blood. Receptors were obtained from a middle-aged woman with Graves' hyperthyroidism.

The chain combines TRBV30 with TRBJ1-1; 11 bases align to TRBD1. The CDR3 loop spans 16 amino acids. V was clipped by 1 base and J by 3 bases; unmatched bases: 7. Germline assignment: CDR1 GTSNPN and CDR2 SVGIG (reference sequence). CDR3: CAWSGTGGELDTEAFF. For the CDR3, the DNA is TGTGCCTGGAGTGGGACAGGGGGCGAGTTAGACACTGAAGCTTTCTTT. Full variable domain (remainder filled in from reference TRBV30 and TRBJ1-1): SQTIHQWPATLVQPVGSPLSLECTVEGTSNPNLYWYRQAAGRGLQLLFYSVGIGQISSEVPQNLSASRPQDRQFILSSKKLLLSDSGFYLCAWSGTGGELDTEAFFGQGTRLTVV.

This clonotype occurred many times. The chain recombines TRBV10-3 with TRBJ1-2, with 8 bases fitting TRBD1. This CDR3 is built from 14 residues. Germline CDR1 is ENHRY and CDR2 is SYGVKD. V shed 2 bases and J 6 bases; nucleotides not matched to a gene: 5. The CDR3 region is CAISEKVDRDGYTF. Here the CDR3 DNA reads TGTGCCATCAGTGAGAAAGTGGACAGGGATGGCTACACCTTC.

In regard to this clonotype: A much larger clone differs by one base, so this may be a read error. The rearrangement joins TRBV7-9 to TRBJ2-7, with 10 positions matching TRBD2. The CDR3 has 16 amino acids. The V segment lost 2 bases and the J segment 3 bases; nucleotides outside the gene matches: 7. Looked up from germline, CDR1 is SEHNR and CDR2 is FQNEAQ (reference sequence). The CDR3 loop reads CASSLSASSGSYEQYF. The CDR3 nucleotides are TGTGCCAGCAGCTTAAGTGCCTCTAGCGGGAGCTACGAGCAGTACTTC. Variable domain in full (rest from reference TRBV7-9 and TRBJ2-7): DTGVSQNPRHKITKRGQNVTFRCDPISEHNRLYWYRQTLGQGPEFLTYFQNEAQLEKSRLLSDRFSAERPKGSFSTLEIQRTEQGDSAMYLCASSLSASSGSYEQYFGPGTRLTVT.

This clonotype was seen a few times. The chain has TRBV10-3 and TRBJ1-1; the D gene is possibly TRBD1 (6 bases). This CDR3 has 14 amino acids. Germline V gives CDR1 ENHRY, CDR2 SYGVKD. V was trimmed by 10 bases and J by 5 bases, leaving 20 bases between them. This CDR3 is CASRHGGGRTEAFF. In nucleotides, the CDR3 is TGTGCCAGCAGACACGGGGGGGGGCGGACTGAAGCTTTCTTT.

Written as DNA, the CDR3 is TGTGCCAGCAGCTTAGTGGGGCAGGGAAGCTCCTACGAGCAGTACTTC. It codes for CASSLVGQGSSYEQYF. The V gene is TRBV7-2, the J gene TRBJ2-7; possibly TRBD1 for D (5 bases). Germline V CDR1 and CDR2: SGHTA, FQGNSA. This CDR3 spans 16 amino acids. V lost 1 base and J 0 bases, leaving 13 bases between the germline ends.

This rearrangement joins TRBV10-3 to TRBJ1-2; the D gene is possibly TRBD1 (5 bases). Trimming left V 4 bases short and J 7 bases short, with 13 bases between. The CDR3 runs 13 residues. Germline CDR1 ENHRY, CDR2 SYGVKD. This CDR3 reads CAISGMGGTGYTF. The CDR3 region has the DNA TGTGCCATCAGTGGGATGGGGGGGACTGGCTACACCTTC.

This clonotype was observed many times. The chain uses TRBV7-9 and TRBJ2-7; D perhaps matches TRBD1 (5 bases). V shed 2 bases and J shed 4 bases, with 12 bases lying between them. The CDR3 runs to 14 residues. CDR1 is SEHNR, CDR2 FQNEAQ, per germline (reference sequence). CDR3 DNA: TGTGCCAGCAGCTTACGTGGGGCAGGGTACGAGCAGTACTTC. It translates to CASSLRGAGYEQYF.

This clonotype was found a few times. This rearrangement joins TRBV20-1 to TRBJ2-5; 15 positions match TRBD2. This CDR3 has 17 residues. Germline V lookup: CDR1 DFQATT, CDR2 SNEGSKA (reference sequence). The junction had 13 bases not matched to a gene; V was cut back by 6 bases and J by 5 bases. The chain's CDR3 is CSAPGGTSGGRPETQYF. The CDR3 DNA is TGCAGTGCGCCAGGGGGGACTAGCGGGGGGCGGCCGGAGACCCAGTACTTC.